This TCR beta chain was found in a study of identical twins' blood T cells. About the study: Approximately 50 million reads covered roughly six alpha-chain and roughly six beta-chain libraries.

TCRdb independently ran MiXCR on the 5' RACE reads; one entry per CDR3 protein. The data show about 370,000 distinct CDR3 sequences, 28% seen once. General observations from the study: Mainly, cloneset size products determined shared clonotypes, twins included.

All three twin pairs grew up together with likely shared infections and vaccines. The CDR3 is 16 amino acids. V gave up 7 bases and J gave up 1 base; unmatched junction bases: 7. The germline gives CDR1 MNHNY, CDR2 SVGAGI (reference sequence). As for this clonotype: Antigen: not known.

Sequencing input: PBMCs. This clonotype was sampled from a woman aged 18-55 years in good health. The J gene is TRBJ1-3, the V gene TRBV6-6; 10 bases map to TRBD1. Here the CDR3 reads CASTRQGANSGNTIYF. In nucleotides, the CDR3 is TGTGCCAGCACCAGACAGGGGGCGAATTCTGGAAACACCATATATTTT.